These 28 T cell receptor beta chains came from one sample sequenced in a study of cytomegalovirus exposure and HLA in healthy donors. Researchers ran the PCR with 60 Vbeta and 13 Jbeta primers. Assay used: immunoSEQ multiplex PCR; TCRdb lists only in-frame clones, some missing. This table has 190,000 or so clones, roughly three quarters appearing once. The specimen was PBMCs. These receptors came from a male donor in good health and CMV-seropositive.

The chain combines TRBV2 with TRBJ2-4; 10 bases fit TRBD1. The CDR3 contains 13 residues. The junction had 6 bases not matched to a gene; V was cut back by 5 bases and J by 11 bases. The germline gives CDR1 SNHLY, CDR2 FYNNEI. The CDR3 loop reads CASSPGTGDFQYF. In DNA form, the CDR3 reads TGTGCCAGCAGTCCCGGGACAGGGGACTTTCAGTACTTC.

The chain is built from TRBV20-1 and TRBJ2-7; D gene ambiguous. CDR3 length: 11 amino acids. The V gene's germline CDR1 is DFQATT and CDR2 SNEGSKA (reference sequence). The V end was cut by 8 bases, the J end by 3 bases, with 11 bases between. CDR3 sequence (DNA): TGCAGTACCACAAGATACTACGAGCAGTACTTC. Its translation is CSTTRYYEQYF.

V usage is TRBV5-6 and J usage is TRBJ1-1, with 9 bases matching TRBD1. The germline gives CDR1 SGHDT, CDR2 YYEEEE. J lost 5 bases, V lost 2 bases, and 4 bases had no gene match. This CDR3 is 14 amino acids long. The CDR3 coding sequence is TGTGCCAGCAGCTTTGGGACAGGGATGACTGAAGCTTTCTTT. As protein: CASSFGTGMTEAFF.

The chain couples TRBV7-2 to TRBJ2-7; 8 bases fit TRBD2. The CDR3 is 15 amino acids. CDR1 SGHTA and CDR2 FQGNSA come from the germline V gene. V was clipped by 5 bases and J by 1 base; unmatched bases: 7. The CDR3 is CASSPGGASSYEQYF. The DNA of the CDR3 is TGTGCCAGCAGCCCCGGGGGGGCAAGTTCCTACGAGCAGTACTTC. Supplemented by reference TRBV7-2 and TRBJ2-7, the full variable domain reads GAGVSQSPSNKVTEKGKDVELRCDPISGHTALYWYRQSLGQGLEFLIYFQGNSAPDKSGLPSDRFSAERTGGSVSTLTIQRTQQEDSAVYLCASSPGGASSYEQYFGPGTRLTVT.

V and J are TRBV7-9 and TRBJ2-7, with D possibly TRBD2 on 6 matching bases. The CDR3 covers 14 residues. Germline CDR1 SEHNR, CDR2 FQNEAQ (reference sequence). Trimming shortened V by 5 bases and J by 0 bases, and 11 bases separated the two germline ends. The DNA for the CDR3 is TGTGCCAGCAGCGCTTCGGGAGTCTCCTACGAGCAGTACTTC. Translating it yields CASSASGVSYEQYF. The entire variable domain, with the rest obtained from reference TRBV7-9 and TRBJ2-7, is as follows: DTGVSQNPRHKITKRGQNVTFRCDPISEHNRLYWYRQTLGQGPEFLTYFQNEAQLEKSRLLSDRFSAERPKGSFSTLEIQRTEQGDSAMYLCASSASGVSYEQYFGPGTRLTVT.

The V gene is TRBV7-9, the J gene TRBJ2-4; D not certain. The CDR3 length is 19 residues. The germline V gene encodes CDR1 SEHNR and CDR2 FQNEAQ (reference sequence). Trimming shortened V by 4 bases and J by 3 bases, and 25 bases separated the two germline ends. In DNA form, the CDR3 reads TGTGCCAGCAGCTCCCCTGATGTTCGAAGGCAGGCCGACAAAAACATTCAGTACTTC. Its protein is CASSSPDVRRQADKNIQYF.

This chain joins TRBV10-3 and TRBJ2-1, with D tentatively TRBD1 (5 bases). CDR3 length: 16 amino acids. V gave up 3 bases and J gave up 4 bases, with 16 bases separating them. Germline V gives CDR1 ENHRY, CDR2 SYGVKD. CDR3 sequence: CAISEGLGPGYNEQFF. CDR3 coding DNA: TGTGCCATCAGTGAAGGGTTGGGCCCAGGGTACAATGAGCAGTTCTTC.

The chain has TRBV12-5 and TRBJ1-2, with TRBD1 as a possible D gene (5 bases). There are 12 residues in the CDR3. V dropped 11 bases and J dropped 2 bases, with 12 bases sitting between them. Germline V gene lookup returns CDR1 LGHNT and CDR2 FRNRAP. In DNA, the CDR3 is TGTGCTTCGGGGGAGAACAACTATGGCTACACCTTC. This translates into CASGENNYGYTF.

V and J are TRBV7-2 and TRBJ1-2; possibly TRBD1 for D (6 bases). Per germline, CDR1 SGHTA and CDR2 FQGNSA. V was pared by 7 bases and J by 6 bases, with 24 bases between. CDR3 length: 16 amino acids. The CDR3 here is CASTPRTALSYDGYTF. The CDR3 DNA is TGTGCCAGCACCCCAAGGACAGCCCTCTCCTATGATGGCTACACCTTC.

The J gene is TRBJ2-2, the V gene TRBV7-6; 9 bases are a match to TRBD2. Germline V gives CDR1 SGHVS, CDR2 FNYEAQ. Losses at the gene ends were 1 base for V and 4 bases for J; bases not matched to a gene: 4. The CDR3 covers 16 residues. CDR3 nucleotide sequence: TGTGCCAGCAGCTTAGAGGCTAGCGGGACCACCGGGGAGCTGTTTTTT. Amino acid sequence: CASSLEASGTTGELFF.

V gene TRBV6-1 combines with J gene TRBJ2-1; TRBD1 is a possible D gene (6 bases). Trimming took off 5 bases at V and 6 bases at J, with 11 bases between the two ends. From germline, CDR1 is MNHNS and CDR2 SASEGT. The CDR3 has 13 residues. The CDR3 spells CASSFDRFNEQFF. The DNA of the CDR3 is TGTGCCAGCAGTTTCGACAGGTTCAATGAGCAGTTCTTC.

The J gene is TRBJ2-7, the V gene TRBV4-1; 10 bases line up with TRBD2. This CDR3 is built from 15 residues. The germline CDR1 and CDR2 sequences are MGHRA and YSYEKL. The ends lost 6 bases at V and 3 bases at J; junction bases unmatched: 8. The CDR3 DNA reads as TGCGCCAGCAGTCTTACTAGCGGGGCTGTCTACGAGCAGTACTTC. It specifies CASSLTSGAVYEQYF.

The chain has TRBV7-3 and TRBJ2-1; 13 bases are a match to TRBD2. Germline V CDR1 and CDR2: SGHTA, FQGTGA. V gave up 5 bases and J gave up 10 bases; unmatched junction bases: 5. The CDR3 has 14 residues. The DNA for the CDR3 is TGTGCCAGCAGCCTCGGACTAGCGGGAGAAGAGCAGTTCTTC. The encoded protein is CASSLGLAGEEQFF.

The CDR3 coding sequence is TGTGCCAGCAGCTTAACTAGCGGGGTCGGGGCTGAGACCCAGTACTTC. Its translation: CASSLTSGVGAETQYF. The V call is TRBV7-9, the J call TRBJ2-5; 10 positions agree with TRBD2. The germline CDR1 and CDR2 sequences are SEHNR and FQNEAQ (reference sequence). There are 16 residues in the CDR3. Germline trimming cut 2 bases from V and 5 bases from J; bases unmatched to any gene: 8. Full variable domain (rest looked up from reference TRBV7-9 and TRBJ2-5): DTGVSQNPRHKITKRGQNVTFRCDPISEHNRLYWYRQTLGQGPEFLTYFQNEAQLEKSRLLSDRFSAERPKGSFSTLEIQRTEQGDSAMYLCASSLTSGVGAETQYFGPGTRLLVL.

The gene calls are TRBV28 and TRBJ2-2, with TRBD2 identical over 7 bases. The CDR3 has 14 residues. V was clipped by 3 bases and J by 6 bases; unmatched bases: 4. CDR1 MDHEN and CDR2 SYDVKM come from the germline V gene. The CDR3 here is CASSFKRDPGELFF. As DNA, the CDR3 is TGTGCCAGCAGTTTCAAGCGGGACCCCGGGGAGCTGTTTTTT.

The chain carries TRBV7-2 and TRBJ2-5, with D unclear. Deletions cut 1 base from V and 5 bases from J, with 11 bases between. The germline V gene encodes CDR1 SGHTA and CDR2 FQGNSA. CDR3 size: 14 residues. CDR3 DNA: TGTGCCAGCAGCTTAGGCGCGCCCCCCGAGACCCAGTACTTC. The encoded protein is CASSLGAPPETQYF.

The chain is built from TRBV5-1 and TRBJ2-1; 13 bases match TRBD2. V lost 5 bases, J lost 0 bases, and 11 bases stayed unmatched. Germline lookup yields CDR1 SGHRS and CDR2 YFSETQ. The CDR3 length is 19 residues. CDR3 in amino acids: CASSIGTSGIFLSYNEQFF. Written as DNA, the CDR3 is TGCGCCAGCAGTATCGGGACTAGCGGGATTTTCCTCTCCTACAATGAGCAGTTCTTC.

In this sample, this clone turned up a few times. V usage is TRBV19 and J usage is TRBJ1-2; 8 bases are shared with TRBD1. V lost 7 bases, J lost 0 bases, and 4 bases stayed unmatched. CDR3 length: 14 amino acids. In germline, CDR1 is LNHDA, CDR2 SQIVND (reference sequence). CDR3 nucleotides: TGTGCCAGTATGGGGACAGGAGCTAACTATGGCTACACCTTC. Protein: CASMGTGANYGYTF.

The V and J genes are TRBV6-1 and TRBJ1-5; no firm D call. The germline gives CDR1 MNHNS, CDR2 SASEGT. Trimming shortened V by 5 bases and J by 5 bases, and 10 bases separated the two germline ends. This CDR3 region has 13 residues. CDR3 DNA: TGTGCCAGCAGTTATAGTCGAGATCAGCCCCAGCATTTT. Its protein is CASSYSRDQPQHF.

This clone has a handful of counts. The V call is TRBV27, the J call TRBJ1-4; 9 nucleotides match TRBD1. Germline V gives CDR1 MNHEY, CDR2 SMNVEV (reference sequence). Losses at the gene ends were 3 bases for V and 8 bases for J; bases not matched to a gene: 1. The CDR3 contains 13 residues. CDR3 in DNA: TGTGCCAGCAGTTTGGGGACAGGGGAAAAACTGTTTTTT. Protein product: CASSLGTGEKLFF.

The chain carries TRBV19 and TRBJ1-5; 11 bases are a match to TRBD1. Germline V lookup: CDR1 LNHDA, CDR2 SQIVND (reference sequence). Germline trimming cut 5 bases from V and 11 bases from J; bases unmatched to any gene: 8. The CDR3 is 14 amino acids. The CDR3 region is CASSAGQGALSQHF. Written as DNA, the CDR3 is TGTGCCAGTAGTGCAGGACAGGGGGCTCTGTCCCAGCATTTT.

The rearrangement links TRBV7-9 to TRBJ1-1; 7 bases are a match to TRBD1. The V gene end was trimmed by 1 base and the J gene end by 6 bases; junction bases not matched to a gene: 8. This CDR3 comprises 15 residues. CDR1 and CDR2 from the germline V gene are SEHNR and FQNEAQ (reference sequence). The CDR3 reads CASSLVRTGNAEAFF. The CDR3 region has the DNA TGTGCCAGCAGCTTAGTGCGGACAGGTAATGCTGAAGCTTTCTTT.

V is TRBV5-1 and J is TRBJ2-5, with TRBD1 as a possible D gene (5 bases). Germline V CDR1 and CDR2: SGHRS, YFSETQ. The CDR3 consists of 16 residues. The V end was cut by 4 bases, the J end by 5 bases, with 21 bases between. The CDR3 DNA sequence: TGCGCCAGCAGCCCCATAATAGGAAGGGGCGAGGAGACCCAGTACTTC. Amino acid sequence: CASSPIIGRGEETQYF.

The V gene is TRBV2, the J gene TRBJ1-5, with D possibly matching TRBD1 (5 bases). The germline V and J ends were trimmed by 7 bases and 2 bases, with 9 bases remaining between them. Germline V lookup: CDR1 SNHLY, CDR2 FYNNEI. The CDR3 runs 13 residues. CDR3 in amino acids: CASTWGGNQPQHF. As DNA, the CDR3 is TGTGCCAGCACCTGGGGCGGCAATCAGCCCCAGCATTTT.

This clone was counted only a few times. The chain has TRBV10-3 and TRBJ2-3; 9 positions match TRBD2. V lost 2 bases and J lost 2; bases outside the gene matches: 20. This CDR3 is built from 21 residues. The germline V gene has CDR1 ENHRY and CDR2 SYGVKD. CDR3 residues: CAISEPTASGDDSTLTDTQYF. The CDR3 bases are TGTGCCATCAGTGAGCCGACCGCTAGCGGGGATGACTCTACCCTCACAGATACGCAGTATTTT.

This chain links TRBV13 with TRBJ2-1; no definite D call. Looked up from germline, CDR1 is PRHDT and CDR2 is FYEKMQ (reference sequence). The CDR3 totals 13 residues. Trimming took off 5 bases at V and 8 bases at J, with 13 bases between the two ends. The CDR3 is CASSRLVGDEQFF. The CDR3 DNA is TGTGCCAGCAGCCGACTGGTAGGCGATGAGCAGTTCTTC.

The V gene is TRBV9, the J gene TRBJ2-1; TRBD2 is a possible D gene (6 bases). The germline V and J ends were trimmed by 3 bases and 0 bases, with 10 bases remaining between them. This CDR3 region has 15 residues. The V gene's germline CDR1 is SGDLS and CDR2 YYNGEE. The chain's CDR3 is CASSALEGSYNEQFF. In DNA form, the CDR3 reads TGTGCCAGCAGCGCGTTGGAGGGCTCCTACAATGAGCAGTTCTTC.

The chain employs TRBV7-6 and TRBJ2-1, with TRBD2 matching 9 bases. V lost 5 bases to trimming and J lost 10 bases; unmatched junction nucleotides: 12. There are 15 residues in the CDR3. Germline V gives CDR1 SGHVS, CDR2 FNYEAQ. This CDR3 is CASSPQGRGGGEQFF. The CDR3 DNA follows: TGTGCCAGCAGCCCGCAGGGGCGGGGGGGTGGAGAGCAGTTCTTC.